The rows below give T cell receptor beta chains drawn from one sample of a study of Graves' ophthalmopathy and Graves' hyperthyroidism. Each CDR3 protein is one row after TCRdb ran MiXCR on the multiplex PCR reads. The sample has 200,000 to 250,000 distinct CDR3 sequences, roughly 21% seen once; the top ten hold under 55%. Sequencing was carried out using peripheral blood. These receptor sequences come from a woman aged 50 to 60 with Graves' ophthalmopathy. The CDR3 runs from the conserved cysteine through the conserved F or W. The order of the fields is D gene, CDR3 length, J gene, clone size, V gene, CDR3 protein, CDR3 DNA. D genes are given only for firm matches. Size is stated for part of the rows, as once, few or many counts, or as a class when the clone is expanded.

-	16	TRBJ1-6	-	TRBV10-3	CAISESSGTSNSPLHF	TGTGCCATCAGTGAGTCCTCGGGGACATCTAATTCACCCCTCCACTTT
-	17	TRBJ2-7	many	TRBV4-1	CASSQDSRPGSSYEQYF	TGCGCCAGCAGCCAAGATAGCCGCCCGGGAAGCTCCTACGAGCAGTACTTC
-	14	TRBJ2-4	many	TRBV14	CASSQANLLGIQYF	TGTGCCAGCAGCCAAGCGAATCTGCTAGGCATTCAGTACTTC
TRBD1	15	TRBJ2-5	many	TRBV5-1	CASSSRDRLQETQYF	TGCGCCAGCAGCTCTAGGGACAGGCTCCAAGAGACCCAGTACTTC
-	15	TRBJ1-1	many	TRBV9	CASSVDPVMNTEAFF	TGTGCCAGCAGCGTAGATCCGGTGATGAACACTGAAGCTTTCTTT
-	14	TRBJ2-7	many	TRBV28	CASHGRNSAYEQYF	TGTGCCAGCCACGGCCGGAATAGTGCCTACGAGCAGTACTTC
-	14	TRBJ2-2	many	TRBV6-2/TRBV6-3	CASSFGTLNGELFF	TGTGCCAGCAGTTTTGGGACCTTAAACGGGGAGCTGTTTTTT
TRBD1	14	TRBJ1-1	-	TRBV12-3/TRBV12-4	CASLTRGRGTEAFF	TGTGCCAGCTTAACCAGGGGGCGTGGGACTGAAGCTTTCTTT
-	13	TRBJ2-7	few	TRBV3-1	CATLVSKSDEQYF	TGTGCCACCCTAGTGTCGAAATCCGACGAGCAGTACTTC
-	14	TRBJ2-7	many	TRBV28	CASNRPPPFYEQYF	TGTGCCAGCAATAGGCCGCCCCCGTTCTACGAGCAGTACTTC
-	15	TRBJ2-2	-	TRBV24-1	CATSDFVRDTGELFF	TGTGCCACCAGTGATTTTGTACGGGACACCGGGGAGCTGTTTTTT
TRBD1	15	TRBJ2-7	many	TRBV4-1	CASSYPGQGLYEQYF	TGCGCCAGCAGCTATCCGGGACAGGGATTGTACGAGCAGTACTTC
TRBD1	14	TRBJ2-7	many	TRBV15	CATSTGQGAEEQYF	TGTGCCACCAGCACGGGACAGGGGGCGGAAGAGCAGTACTTC
-	15	TRBJ2-5	-	TRBV6-1	CASSRGGRLGWTQYF	TGTGCCAGCAGCAGGGGGGGGAGACTGGGATGGACCCAGTACTTC
TRBD2	16	TRBJ2-2	many	TRBV28	CASNLSGSMRTGELFF	TGTGCCAGCAACCTCAGCGGGAGTATGCGTACCGGGGAGCTGTTTTTT
-	13	TRBJ2-7	-	TRBV30	CAWSRGSGDGQYF	TGTGCCTGGAGTCGGGGTTCCGGCGACGGGCAGTACTTC
-	12	TRBJ1-2	many	TRBV6-1	CASSPPSGGYTF	TGTGCCAGCAGTCCCCCAAGCGGGGGCTACACCTTC
-	13	TRBJ1-1	many	TRBV25-1	CASSERGGVSAFF	TGTGCCAGCAGTGAAAGAGGAGGAGTTTCAGCTTTCTTT
-	14	TRBJ1-6	many	TRBV12-3/TRBV12-4	CASSLDSHNSPLHF	TGTGCCAGCAGTTTGGACAGCCATAATTCACCCCTCCACTTT
TRBD1	14	TRBJ1-1	many	TRBV27	CASKEAGGFTEAFF	TGTGCCAGCAAGGAGGCAGGGGGCTTCACTGAAGCTTTCTTT
-	14	TRBJ1-5	-	TRBV5-1	CASSVGGSNQPQHF	TGCGCCAGCAGCGTCGGGGGAAGTAATCAGCCCCAGCATTTT
-	16	TRBJ1-2	many	TRBV18	CASSLVPDQGKYGYTF	TGTGCCAGCTCACTAGTCCCGGACCAGGGAAAATATGGCTACACCTTC
-	13	TRBJ2-2	many	TRBV20-1	CSASGVNTGELFF	TGCAGTGCTAGCGGGGTAAACACCGGGGAGCTGTTTTTT
-	14	TRBJ2-7	many	TRBV7-2	CASSLRPSSYEQYF	TGTGCCAGCAGCCTACGGCCAAGCTCCTACGAGCAGTACTTC
TRBD1	15	TRBJ1-2	many	TRBV12-3/TRBV12-4	CASSPTGDNPYGYTF	TGTGCCAGCAGTCCGACAGGGGACAACCCCTATGGCTACACCTTC
-	14	TRBJ1-1	-	TRBV30	CAWSIGHLNTEAFF	TGTGCCTGGAGTATCGGACACCTGAACACTGAAGCTTTCTTT
TRBD1	13	TRBJ1-1	many	TRBV29-1	CSVHRQGRTEAFF	TGCAGCGTTCATCGACAGGGGCGTACTGAAGCTTTCTTT
-	16	TRBJ2-5	many	TRBV28	CASSSVGNGIEETQYF	TGTGCCAGCAGTTCGGTAGGGAACGGGATAGAGGAGACCCAGTACTTC
TRBD1	15	TRBJ1-5	many	TRBV18	CASSQDTGEWKPQHF	TGTGCCAGCTCACAAGACACAGGGGAGTGGAAGCCCCAGCATTTT
-	13	TRBJ2-5	many	TRBV7-9	CASSPTSQETQYF	TGTGCCAGCAGCCCGACTAGCCAAGAGACCCAGTACTTC
TRBD2	17	TRBJ2-7	many	TRBV27	CASSFLEAGGPMNEQYF	TGTGCCAGCAGTTTCCTCGAGGCGGGAGGGCCGATGAACGAGCAGTACTTC
TRBD2	15	TRBJ2-5	-	TRBV15	CATSRLAGAQETQYF	TGTGCCACCAGCAGGCTAGCGGGGGCACAAGAGACCCAGTACTTC
TRBD2	19	TRBJ2-2	many	TRBV5-1	CASSLKGLAGAANTGELFF	TGCGCCAGCAGCCTCAAAGGACTAGCGGGAGCCGCGAACACCGGGGAGCTGTTTTTT
-	16	TRBJ1-1	-	TRBV28	CASSLTPRPRYTEAFF	TGTGCCAGCAGTTTAACCCCCCGCCCGAGGTACACTGAAGCTTTCTTT
TRBD1	15	TRBJ2-7	many	TRBV12-3/TRBV12-4	CASRETGGWIYEQYF	TGTGCCAGCAGGGAAACAGGGGGCTGGATCTACGAGCAGTACTTC
-	14	TRBJ2-7	many	TRBV11-2	CASSLPGVRYEQYF	TGTGCCAGCAGCTTACCGGGAGTCAGGTACGAGCAGTACTTC
-	14	TRBJ1-2	many	TRBV28	CASINLQGLSGYTF	TGTGCCAGCATAAATCTCCAGGGTCTAAGTGGCTACACCTTC
TRBD1	15	TRBJ1-6	-	TRBV5-1	CASSLHRDRNSPLHF	TGCGCCAGCAGCCTCCACCGGGACAGAAATTCACCCCTCCACTTT
-	14	TRBJ2-7	many	TRBV19	CASSIGVTSYEQYF	TGTGCCAGTAGTATAGGCGTTACCTCCTACGAGCAGTACTTC
TRBD1	14	TRBJ1-5	few	TRBV20-1	CSAPLTGGRQPQHF	TGCAGTGCCCCACTGACAGGGGGCCGTCAGCCCCAGCATTTT
-	14	TRBJ2-5	many	TRBV2	CASKEGRDLETQYF	TGTGCCAGCAAGGAAGGGCGGGACTTGGAGACCCAGTACTTC
-	13	TRBJ1-2	few	TRBV6-1	CASRASQLGGYTF	TGTGCCAGCAGGGCTTCCCAACTAGGAGGCTACACCTTC
-	13	TRBJ2-5	-	TRBV12-3/TRBV12-4	CAGSSARGETQYF	TGTGCCGGCAGTTCAGCCAGGGGAGAGACCCAGTACTTC
TRBD1	16	TRBJ1-2	few	TRBV2	CASGRDRGFGNYGYTF	TGTGCCAGCGGCCGGGACAGGGGTTTTGGGAACTATGGCTACACCTTC
-	9	TRBJ1-1	many	TRBV29-1	CSVPPEAFF	TGCAGCGTTCCTCCAGAAGCTTTCTTT
TRBD1	17	TRBJ1-2	many	TRBV7-2	CASSLGPAGTGHYGYTF	TGTGCCAGCAGCTTAGGGCCCGCCGGGACAGGGCACTATGGCTACACCTTC